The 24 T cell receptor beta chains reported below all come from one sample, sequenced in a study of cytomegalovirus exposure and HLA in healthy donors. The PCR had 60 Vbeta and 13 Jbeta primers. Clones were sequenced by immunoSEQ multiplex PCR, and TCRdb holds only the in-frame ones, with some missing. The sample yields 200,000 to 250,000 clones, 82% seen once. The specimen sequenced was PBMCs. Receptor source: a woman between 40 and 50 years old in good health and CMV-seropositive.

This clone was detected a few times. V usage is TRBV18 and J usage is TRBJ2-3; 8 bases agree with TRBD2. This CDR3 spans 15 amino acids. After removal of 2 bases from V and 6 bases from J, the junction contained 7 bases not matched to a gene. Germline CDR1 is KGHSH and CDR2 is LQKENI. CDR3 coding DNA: TGTGCCAGCTCACCAAGAGCGGGGGAGGCGGATACGCAGTATTTT. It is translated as CASSPRAGEADTQYF.

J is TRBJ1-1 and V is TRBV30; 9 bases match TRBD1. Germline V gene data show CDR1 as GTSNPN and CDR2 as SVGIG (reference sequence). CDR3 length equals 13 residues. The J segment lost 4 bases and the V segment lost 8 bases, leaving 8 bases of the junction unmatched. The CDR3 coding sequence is TGTGCCAGGGGACAGGGTGGAACCACTGAAGCTTTCTTT. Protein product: CARGQGGTTEAFF.

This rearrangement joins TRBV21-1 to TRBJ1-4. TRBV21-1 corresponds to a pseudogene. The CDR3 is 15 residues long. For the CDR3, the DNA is TGTGCCAGCAGCGCCTTGCGGGGGTTTAATGAAAAACTGTTTTTT. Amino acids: CASSALRGFNEKLFF.

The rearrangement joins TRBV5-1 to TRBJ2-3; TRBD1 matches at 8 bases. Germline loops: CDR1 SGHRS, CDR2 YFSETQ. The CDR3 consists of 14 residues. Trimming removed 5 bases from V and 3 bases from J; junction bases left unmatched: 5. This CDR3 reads CASRITGGTDTQYF. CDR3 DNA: TGCGCCAGCAGGATAACAGGGGGGACAGATACGCAGTATTTT.

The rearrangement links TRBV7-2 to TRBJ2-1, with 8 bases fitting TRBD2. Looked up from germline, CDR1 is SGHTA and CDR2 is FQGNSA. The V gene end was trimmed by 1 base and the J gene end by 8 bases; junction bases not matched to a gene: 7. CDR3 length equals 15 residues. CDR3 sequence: CASSLVSGGLDEQFF. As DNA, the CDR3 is TGTGCCAGCAGCTTAGTATCGGGGGGGCTCGATGAGCAGTTCTTC.

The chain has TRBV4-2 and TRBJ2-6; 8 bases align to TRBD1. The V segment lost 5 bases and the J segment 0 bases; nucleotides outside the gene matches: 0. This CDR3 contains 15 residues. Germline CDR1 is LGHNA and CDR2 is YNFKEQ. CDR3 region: CASSGQGSGANVLTF. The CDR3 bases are TGTGCCAGCAGCGGACAGGGCTCTGGGGCCAACGTCCTGACTTTC.

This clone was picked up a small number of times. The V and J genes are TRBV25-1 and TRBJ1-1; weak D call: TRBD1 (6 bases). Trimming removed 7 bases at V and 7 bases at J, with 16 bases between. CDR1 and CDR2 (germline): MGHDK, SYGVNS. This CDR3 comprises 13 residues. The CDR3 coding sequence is TGTGCCAGCATGGGGCAGGGACACAATGAAGCTTTCTTT. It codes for CASMGQGHNEAFF.

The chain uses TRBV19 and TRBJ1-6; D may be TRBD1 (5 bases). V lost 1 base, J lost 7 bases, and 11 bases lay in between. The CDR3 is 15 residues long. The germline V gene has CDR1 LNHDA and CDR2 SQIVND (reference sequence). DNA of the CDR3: TGTGCCAGTAGTATAGGAGACAGCCCGAATTCACCCCTCCACTTT. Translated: CASSIGDSPNSPLHF.

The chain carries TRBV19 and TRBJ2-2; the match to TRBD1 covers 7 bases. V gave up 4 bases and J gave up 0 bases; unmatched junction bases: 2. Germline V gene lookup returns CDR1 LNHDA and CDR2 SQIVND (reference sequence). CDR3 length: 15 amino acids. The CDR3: CASSKDRPNTGELFF. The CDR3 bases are TGTGCCAGTAGTAAGGACAGGCCGAACACCGGGGAGCTGTTTTTT.

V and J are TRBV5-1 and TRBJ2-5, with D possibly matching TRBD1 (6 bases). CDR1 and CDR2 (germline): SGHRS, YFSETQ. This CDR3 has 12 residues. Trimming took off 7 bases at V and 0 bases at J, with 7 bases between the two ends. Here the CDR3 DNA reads TGCGCCAGCGAGGGGGACCAAGAGACCCAGTACTTC. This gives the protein CASEGDQETQYF.

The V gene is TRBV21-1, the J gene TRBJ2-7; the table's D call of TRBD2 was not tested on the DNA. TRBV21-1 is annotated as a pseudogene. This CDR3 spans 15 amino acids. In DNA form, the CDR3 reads TGTGCCAGCAGCACCCGACTAGTTTTGCCCTACGAGCAGTACTTC. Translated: CASSTRLVLPYEQYF.

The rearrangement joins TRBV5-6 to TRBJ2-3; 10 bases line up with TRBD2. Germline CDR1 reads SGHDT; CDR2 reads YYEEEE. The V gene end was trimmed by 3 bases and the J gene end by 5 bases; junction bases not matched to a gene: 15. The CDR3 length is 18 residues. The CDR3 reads CASSSMIKAGGPGDTQYF. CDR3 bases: TGTGCCAGCAGCTCGATGATAAAAGCGGGAGGGCCTGGAGATACGCAGTATTTT.

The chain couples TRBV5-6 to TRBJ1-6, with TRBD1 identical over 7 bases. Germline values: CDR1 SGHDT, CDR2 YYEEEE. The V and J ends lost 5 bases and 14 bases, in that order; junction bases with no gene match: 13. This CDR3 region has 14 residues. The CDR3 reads CASRPGQAGAALHF. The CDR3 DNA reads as TGTGCCAGCAGACCAGGACAGGCCGGGGCGGCCCTCCACTTT.

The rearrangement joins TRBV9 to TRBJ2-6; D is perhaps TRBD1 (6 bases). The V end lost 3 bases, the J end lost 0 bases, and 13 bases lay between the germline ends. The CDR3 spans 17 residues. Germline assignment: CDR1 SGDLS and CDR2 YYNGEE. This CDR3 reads CASSATGHSSGANVLTF. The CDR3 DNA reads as TGTGCCAGCAGCGCTACGGGACACTCCTCTGGGGCCAACGTCCTGACTTTC.

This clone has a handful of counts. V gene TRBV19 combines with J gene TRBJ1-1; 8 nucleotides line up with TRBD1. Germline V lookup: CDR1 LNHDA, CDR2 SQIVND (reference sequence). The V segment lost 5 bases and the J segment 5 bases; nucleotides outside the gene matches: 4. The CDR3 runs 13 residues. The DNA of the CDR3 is TGTGCCAGTAGTTCACGACAGGGGACTGAAGCTTTCTTT. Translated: CASSSRQGTEAFF.

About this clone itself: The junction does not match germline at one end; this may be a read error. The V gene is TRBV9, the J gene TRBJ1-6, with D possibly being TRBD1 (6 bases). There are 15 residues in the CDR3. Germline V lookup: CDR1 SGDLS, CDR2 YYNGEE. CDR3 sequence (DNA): TGTGCCAGCACCGTAGATTGGTCAGGGGAAACTCCCCTCCACTTT. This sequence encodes CASTVDWSGETPLHF.

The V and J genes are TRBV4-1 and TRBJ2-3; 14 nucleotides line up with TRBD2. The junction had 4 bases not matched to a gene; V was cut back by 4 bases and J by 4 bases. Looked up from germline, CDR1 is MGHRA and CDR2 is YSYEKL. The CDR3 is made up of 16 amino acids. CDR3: CASSPGLAGGSDTQYF. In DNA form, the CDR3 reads TGCGCCAGCAGCCCAGGACTAGCGGGGGGCTCAGATACGCAGTATTTT.

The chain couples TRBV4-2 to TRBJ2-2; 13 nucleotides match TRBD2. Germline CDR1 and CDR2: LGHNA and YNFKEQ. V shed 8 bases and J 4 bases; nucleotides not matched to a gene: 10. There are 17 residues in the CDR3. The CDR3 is CASGQTSGGLSTGELFF. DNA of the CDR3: TGTGCCAGCGGACAGACTAGCGGGGGGTTAAGCACCGGGGAGCTGTTTTTT.

The CDR3 reads CASSKRGQGGYEQYF. Written as DNA, the CDR3 is TGTGCCAGCAGCAAACGGGGTCAGGGGGGCTACGAGCAGTACTTC. The chain recombines TRBV25-1 with TRBJ2-7; D might be TRBD1 (7 bases). V lost 6 bases, J lost 3 bases, and 18 bases lay in between. The CDR3 covers 15 residues. The germline V gene encodes CDR1 MGHDK and CDR2 SYGVNS.

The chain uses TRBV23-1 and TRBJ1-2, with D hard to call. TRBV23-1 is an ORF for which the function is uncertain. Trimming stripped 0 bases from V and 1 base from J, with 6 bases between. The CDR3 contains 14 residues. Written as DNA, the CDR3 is TGCGCCAGCAGTCAATCGAGGATTAACTATGGCTACACCTTC. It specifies CASSQSRINYGYTF.

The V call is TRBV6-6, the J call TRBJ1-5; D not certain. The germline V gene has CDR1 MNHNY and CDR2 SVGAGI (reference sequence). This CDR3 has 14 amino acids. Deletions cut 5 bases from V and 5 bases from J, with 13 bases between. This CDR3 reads CASSPEEAYQPQHF. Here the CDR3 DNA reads TGTGCCAGCAGTCCCGAGGAGGCCTATCAGCCCCAGCATTTT.

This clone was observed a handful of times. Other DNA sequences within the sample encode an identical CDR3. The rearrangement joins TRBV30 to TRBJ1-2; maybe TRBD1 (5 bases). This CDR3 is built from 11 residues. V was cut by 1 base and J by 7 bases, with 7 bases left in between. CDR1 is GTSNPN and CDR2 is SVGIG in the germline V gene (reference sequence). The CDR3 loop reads CAWSAGVGYTF. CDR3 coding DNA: TGTGCCTGGAGTGCGGGGGTTGGCTACACCTTC.

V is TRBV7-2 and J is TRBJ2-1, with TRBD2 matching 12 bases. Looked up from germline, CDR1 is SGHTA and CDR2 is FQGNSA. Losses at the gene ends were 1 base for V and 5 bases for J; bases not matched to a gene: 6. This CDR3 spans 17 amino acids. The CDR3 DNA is TGTGCCAGCAGCTTAGAAAGACTAGCGGGGGATGACAATGAGCAGTTCTTC. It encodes CASSLERLAGDDNEQFF.

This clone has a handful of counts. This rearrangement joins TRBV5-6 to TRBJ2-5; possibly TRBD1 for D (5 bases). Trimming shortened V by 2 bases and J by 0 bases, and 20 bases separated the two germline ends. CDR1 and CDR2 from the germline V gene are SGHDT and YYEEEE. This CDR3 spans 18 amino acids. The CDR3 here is CASSLASVQVPYQETQYF. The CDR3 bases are TGTGCCAGCAGCTTAGCCTCCGTACAGGTTCCGTACCAAGAGACCCAGTACTTC.